This TCR beta chain was recovered during a study of blood T cells in healthy people across ages. General study findings and limits: Naive T cell percentage showed a strong correlation with the diversity of TCR beta.

This clonotype was observed a few times. Its target is not known. With a J-beta primer mix and a sample-barcoded 5' primer, a second PCR ran about 6 to 11 cycles. Via MiXCR, TCRdb re-called the 5' RACE reads, giving one row per CDR3 protein. Seen here are some 290,000 distinct CDR3 sequences, around 29% observed once, and the top ten hold about 30%. This CDR3 spans 15 amino acids. V lost 5 bases and J lost 2, with 10 bases in between. The TCR sequence derives from a woman in her 70s in good health. Source material: blood. The chain is built from TRBV12-3 or TRBV12-4 and TRBJ2-6; no firm D call. The CDR3 DNA sequence: TGTGCCAGCAGTCCTAGGAAGCCTGGGGCCAACGTCCTGACTTTC. Protein: CASSPRKPGANVLTF.